This note documents a single TCR beta chain sequence. Its antigen remains unidentified. Time point indicated: patch test 2, 6 weeks after DPC sensitization. The treatment: therapeutic diphenylcyclopropenone sensitization with weekly scalp DPC. The data were taken from a study of human T cells and chemical hapten exposure. Notes on the study in general: Clustering by CDR3 similarity yielded significantly more large clusters from expanded TCRs than controls.

The library gave individual cDNA molecules unique molecular identifiers. From the RACE reads, TCRdb called clonotypes with MiXCR, one entry per CDR3 protein. The sample consists of 25,000 to 30,000 distinct CDR3 sequences, 8% to 9.5% of them appearing once. The V gene lost 0 bases and the J gene lost 5 bases, with 18 bases spanning the gap. Germline V lookup: CDR1 LGHNA, CDR2 YSLEER. The CDR3 sequence is 17 residues long. The chain recombines TRBV4-3 with TRBJ2-3; tentative D call: TRBD2 (6 bases). The material sequenced was whole blood, taken in connection with sensitization to the hapten diphenylcyclopropenone (DPC). This receptor was taken from a man aged 25 to 40 with alopecia areata. Some clones in this sample may be carry-over from other donors' samples. The chain's CDR3 is CASSQDQVGAGQDTQYF. CDR3 DNA sequence: TGCGCCAGCAGCCAAGATCAAGTGGGAGCGGGCCAAGATACGCAGTATTTT.